The 18 T cell receptor beta chains below all came from one sample that was sequenced in a study of cytomegalovirus exposure and HLA in healthy donors. PCR employed 60 Vbeta and 13 Jbeta primers. The table came from immunoSEQ multiplex PCR; TCRdb's copy has only in-frame clones and leaves some out. The sample has some 140,000 clones, roughly three quarters seen once. The sample consisted of PBMCs. These receptors all stem from a woman in her fifties or sixties in good health and CMV-seronegative.

This sequence joins TRBV7-9 and TRBJ2-7; a possible D gene is TRBD1 (5 bases). V was clipped by 1 base and J by 4 bases, with 11 bases between them. This CDR3 comprises 14 residues. CDR1 is SEHNR, CDR2 FQNEAQ, per germline (reference sequence). The CDR3 bases are TGTGCCAGCAGCTTAGTGCAGGGATGGTACGAGCAGTACTTC. Protein sequence: CASSLVQGWYEQYF.

The CDR3 reads CASRAGARGYTF. The CDR3 coding sequence is TGTGCCAGCAGAGCGGGGGCCAGGGGCTACACCTTC. The rearrangement joins TRBV28 to TRBJ1-2, with D possibly matching TRBD1 (6 bases). CDR3 length: 12 amino acids. The V gene lost 6 bases and the J gene lost 8 bases, with 13 bases spanning the gap. Germline CDR1 reads MDHEN; CDR2 reads SYDVKM.

The V and J genes are TRBV28 and TRBJ1-3, with 7 bases aligning to TRBD1. The CDR3 length is 15 residues. Germline V gene data show CDR1 as MDHEN and CDR2 as SYDVKM. With V trimmed by 2 bases and J by 7 bases, 8 bases remained unmatched. CDR3: CASSLIGTVNNTIYF. The CDR3, as DNA: TGTGCCAGCAGTTTAATCGGGACAGTCAATAACACCATATATTTT.

The chain is built from TRBV5-1 and TRBJ2-2; D ambiguous. The CDR3 has 13 amino acids. Trimming left V 2 bases short and J 4 bases short, with 6 bases between. Germline-derived CDR1 and CDR2 are SGHRS and YFSETQ. This CDR3 reads CASSLTTTGELFF. The CDR3, as DNA: TGCGCCAGCAGCTTAACTACCACCGGGGAGCTGTTTTTT.

This clone was recorded only once. The chain employs TRBV18 and TRBJ2-7; TRBD1 aligns across 9 bases. J was trimmed by 3 bases and V by 5 bases; bases with no gene match: 11. The CDR3 has 16 residues. Germline CDR1 KGHSH, CDR2 LQKENI. The CDR3 reads CASSADRDRVLYEQYF. CDR3 bases: TGTGCCAGCTCAGCCGATCGGGACAGGGTTCTCTACGAGCAGTACTTC.

The V gene is TRBV5-6, the J gene TRBJ2-1; 16 positions agree with TRBD2. Germline values: CDR1 SGHDT, CDR2 YYEEEE. CDR3 length: 18 amino acids. Trimming removed 4 bases from V and 4 bases from J; junction bases left unmatched: 8. As DNA, the CDR3 is TGTGCCAGCAGCACCGGGACTAGCGGGAGGGGACGGTACAATGAGCAGTTCTTC. Translation gives CASSTGTSGRGRYNEQFF.

The chain couples TRBV11-2 to TRBJ2-2; D is unclear. The CDR3 covers 11 residues. The germline CDR1 and CDR2 sequences are SGHAT and FQNNGV. With 3 bases removed from V and 7 bases from J, the gap between germline ends came to 3 bases. The CDR3, as DNA: TGTGCCAGCAGCTTCGGCGGGGAGCTGTTTTTT. Its translation is CASSFGGELFF.

V and J are TRBV9 and TRBJ2-7; tentative D call: TRBD1 (5 bases). Germline CDR1 is SGDLS and CDR2 is YYNGEE. This CDR3 is built from 14 residues. V was pared by 0 bases and J by 6 bases, with 13 bases between. The CDR3 sequence: CASSVGDWGGEQYF. The CDR3 nucleotides read TGTGCCAGCAGCGTAGGGGATTGGGGCGGCGAGCAGTACTTC. Full variable domain (missing parts from reference TRBV9 and TRBJ2-7): DSGVTQTPKHLITATGQRVTLRCSPRSGDLSVYWYQQSLDQGLQFLIQYYNGEERAKGNILERFSAQQFPDLHSELNLSSLELGDSALYFCASSVGDWGGEQYFGPGTRLTVT.

The chain joins TRBV6-6 to TRBJ2-4, with D uncertain. Germline loops: CDR1 MNHNY, CDR2 SVGAGI (reference sequence). Trimming shortened V by 0 bases and J by 0 bases, and 6 bases separated the two germline ends. The CDR3 spans 15 residues. CDR3 bases: TGTGCCAGCAGTTACTCCCCCCTAGCCAAAAACATTCAGTACTTC. It codes for CASSYSPLAKNIQYF.

This chain links TRBV7-3 with TRBJ2-5; a possible D gene is TRBD2 (5 bases). This CDR3 region has 13 residues. CDR1 is SGHTA and CDR2 is FQGTGA in the germline V gene. Trimming left V 5 bases short and J 1 base short, with 8 bases between. CDR3 coding DNA: TGTGCCAGCAGCCGCCGGGGCCAAGAGACCCAGTACTTC. The encoded protein is CASSRRGQETQYF.

The V and J genes are TRBV9 and TRBJ1-1, with D possibly TRBD1 on 5 matching bases. The ends were cut back, 0 bases at V and 1 base at J, with 10 bases in the middle. Per the germline V gene, CDR1 is SGDLS and CDR2 is YYNGEE. The CDR3 has 15 amino acids. The CDR3 protein is CASSVGGRTNTEAFF. The DNA of the CDR3 is TGTGCCAGCAGCGTAGGGGGCAGGACGAACACTGAAGCTTTCTTT. Together with reference TRBV9 and TRBJ1-1, the CDR3 gives the full variable domain: DSGVTQTPKHLITATGQRVTLRCSPRSGDLSVYWYQQSLDQGLQFLIQYYNGEERAKGNILERFSAQQFPDLHSELNLSSLELGDSALYFCASSVGGRTNTEAFFGQGTRLTVV.

This chain uses TRBV19 with TRBJ2-1, with D possibly TRBD1 on 6 matching bases. V shed 3 bases and J shed 4 bases, with 10 bases lying between them. CDR1 and CDR2 (germline): LNHDA, SQIVND (reference sequence). The CDR3 sequence is 14 residues long. This CDR3 is CASSMQGPYNEQFF. DNA of the CDR3: TGTGCCAGTAGTATGCAGGGGCCGTACAATGAGCAGTTCTTC.

The rearrangement joins TRBV15 to TRBJ2-3; 12 nucleotides align to TRBD2. The CDR3 spans 17 residues. The germline V gene encodes CDR1 LNHNV and CDR2 YYDKDF (reference sequence). Trimming removed 4 bases from V and 3 bases from J; junction bases left unmatched: 8. CDR3 amino acids: CATSTLASGRGTDTQYF. In DNA, the CDR3 is TGTGCCACCAGCACCCTTGCTAGCGGGAGGGGGACAGATACGCAGTATTTT.

J is TRBJ2-3 and V is TRBV7-2; 7 positions match TRBD2. Germline CDR1 reads SGHTA; CDR2 reads FQGNSA. The CDR3 totals 16 residues. V shed 5 bases, J shed 3 bases, and the junction held 11 bases outside the gene matches. CDR3 sequence: CASSILGGGATDTQYF. CDR3 coding DNA: TGTGCCAGCAGCATCCTTGGCGGGGGAGCGACAGATACGCAGTATTTT.

In this sample, this clone turned up once. The rearrangement joins TRBV28 to TRBJ2-5; 8 bases agree with TRBD2. The V gene end was trimmed by 8 bases and the J gene end by 4 bases; junction bases not matched to a gene: 6. Germline lookup yields CDR1 MDHEN and CDR2 SYDVKM. This CDR3 spans 13 amino acids. The CDR3 is CASGTGGRETQYF. The CDR3 nucleotides are TGTGCCAGCGGGACGGGGGGGCGAGAGACCCAGTACTTC.

The chain recombines TRBV28 with TRBJ2-1; 9 bases align to TRBD2. CDR3 length: 14 amino acids. The J segment lost 12 bases and the V segment lost 1 base, leaving 7 bases of the junction unmatched. Germline lookup yields CDR1 MDHEN and CDR2 SYDVKM. CDR3 amino acids: CASSLFAGGPGQFF. The CDR3 nucleotides read TGTGCCAGCAGTTTATTCGCGGGAGGGCCGGGGCAGTTCTTC.

The chain couples TRBV2 to TRBJ2-3; 11 bases match TRBD2. Germline V gene lookup returns CDR1 SNHLY and CDR2 FYNNEI. J was trimmed by 5 bases and V by 4 bases; bases with no gene match: 5. The CDR3 runs to 15 residues. The CDR3 loop is CASSARLAGLDTQYF. In DNA, the CDR3 is TGTGCCAGCAGTGCCAGACTAGCGGGATTAGATACGCAGTATTTT.

The rearrangement uses TRBV6-5 and TRBJ2-5, with TRBD1 matching over 12 bases. The better agreement between TRBJ2-7 and the DNA end casts doubt on the J call. Germline CDR1 reads MNHEY; CDR2 reads SVGAGI. The CDR3 contains 16 residues. CDR3 coding DNA: TGTGCCAGCAGTTACAAGGGGACAGGGGGCGTCTACGAGCAGTACTTC. It yields the protein CASSYKGTGGVYEQYF.